What follows are 30 T cell receptor beta chains derived from one specimen sequenced in a study of cytomegalovirus exposure and HLA in healthy donors. 13 Jbeta primers and 60 Vbeta primers were used for the PCR. Assay used: immunoSEQ multiplex PCR; TCRdb lists only in-frame clones, some missing. The sample carries 100,000 or so clones, around 77% recorded once. The sequencing sample was made of PBMCs. These receptor sequences come from a man aged 30 to 45 in good health and CMV-seronegative.

The chain combines TRBV9 with TRBJ2-5; a possible D gene is TRBD1 (6 bases). This CDR3 contains 14 residues. V was cut by 0 bases and J by 1 base, with 7 bases left in between. CDR1 and CDR2 (germline): SGDLS, YYNGEE. For the CDR3, the DNA is TGTGCCAGCAGCGTAGGACAGGTCCAAGAGACCCAGTACTTC. Translation gives CASSVGQVQETQYF.

CDR3 DNA sequence: TGTGCCTGGAGTGTAGGTATGGGCCATGAAAAACTGTTTTTT. Its translation: CAWSVGMGHEKLFF. The chain recombines TRBV30 with TRBJ1-4; D remains unclear. Trimming took 0 bases from V and 6 from J, leaving 11 bases between them. In germline, CDR1 is GTSNPN, CDR2 SVGIG (reference sequence). The CDR3 loop spans 14 amino acids.

The chain links TRBV5-4 to TRBJ2-3; 7 bases line up with TRBD2. Trimming took 4 bases from V and 5 from J; bases not matched to a gene: 10. Germline lookup yields CDR1 SGHNT and CDR2 YYREEE (reference sequence). This CDR3 is 15 amino acids long. The CDR3 nucleotides read TGTGCCAGCAGCCAACGGCGGGAGTATGTAGATACGCAGTATTTT. It translates to CASSQRREYVDTQYF.

In this sample, this clone turned up once. The chain links TRBV6-5 to TRBJ2-7; D unclear. Germline V gene lookup returns CDR1 MNHEY and CDR2 SVGAGI. The CDR3 spans 14 residues. Trimming removed 7 bases at V and 7 bases at J, with 20 bases between. CDR3 amino acids: CASTTSTAVYEQYF. As DNA, the CDR3 is TGTGCCAGCACCACCAGTACCGCAGTTTATGAGCAGTACTTC.

This clone was detected only once. V is TRBV14 and J is TRBJ2-3, with TRBD2 identical over 8 bases. J gave up 4 bases and V 3 bases, and 12 bases lay outside the gene matches. Per the germline V gene, CDR1 is SGHDN and CDR2 is FVKESK. The CDR3 is 17 amino acids. This CDR3 reads CASSHSGLENYPDTQYF. CDR3 DNA sequence: TGTGCCAGCAGCCACTCGGGACTAGAGAATTACCCAGATACGCAGTATTTT. Full variable domain (missing parts from reference TRBV14 and TRBJ2-3): EAGVTQFPSHSVIEKGQTVTLRCDPISGHDNLYWYRRVMGKEIKFLLHFVKESKQDESGMPNNRFLAERTGGTYSTLKVQPAELEDSGVYFCASSHSGLENYPDTQYFGPGTRLTVL.

This chain joins TRBV27 and TRBJ2-7; TRBD2 is a possible D gene (5 bases). The CDR3 consists of 15 residues. CDR1 MNHEY and CDR2 SMNVEV come from the germline V gene (reference sequence). Trimming pared 2 bases from V and 0 bases from J, leaving 11 bases between. This CDR3 reads CASSLRGIVSYEQYF. For the CDR3, the DNA is TGTGCCAGCAGTTTAAGAGGGATTGTCTCCTACGAGCAGTACTTC.

The chain employs TRBV7-8 and TRBJ1-5; D unclear. Germline V lookup: CDR1 SGHVS, CDR2 FQNEAQ. The CDR3 runs to 15 residues. With 5 bases removed from V and 6 bases from J, the gap between germline ends came to 17 bases. The CDR3 reads CASSQRYPRGQPQHF. The CDR3 DNA reads TGTGCCAGCAGCCAACGATACCCCCGCGGTCAGCCCCAGCATTTT. The full variable domain, in which reference TRBV7-8 and TRBJ1-5 provide the parts outside the CDR3, is GAGVSQSPRYKVAKRGQDVALRCDPISGHVSLFWYQQALGQGPEFLTYFQNEAQLDKSGLPSDRFFAERPEGSVSTLKIQRTQQEDSAVYLCASSQRYPRGQPQHFGDGTRLSIL.

The rearrangement joins TRBV15 to TRBJ1-1, with D hard to call. V lost 0 bases and J 9 bases, leaving 17 bases between the germline ends. CDR1 is LNHNV and CDR2 is YYDKDF in the germline V gene (reference sequence). This CDR3 has 15 residues. CDR3 sequence (DNA): TGTGCCACCAGCAGAGAAAATTCCAGGATAACGCAAGCTTTCTTT. It codes for CATSRENSRITQAFF. The full variable domain, in which reference TRBV15 and TRBJ1-1 provide the parts outside the CDR3, is DAMVIQNPRYQVTQFGKPVTLSCSQTLNHNVMYWYQQKSSQAPKLLFHYYDKDFNNEADTPDNFQSRRPNTSFCFLDIRSPGLGDTAMYLCATSRENSRITQAFFGQGTRLTVV.

The rearrangement joins TRBV5-1 to TRBJ1-2; tentative D call: TRBD1 (5 bases). The CDR3 runs 13 residues. V lost 4 bases and J 7 bases, leaving 14 bases between the germline ends. The germline V gene has CDR1 SGHRS and CDR2 YFSETQ. The CDR3 region has the DNA TGCGCCAGCAGCCCCCTTTTAACAGGTGGCTACACCTTC. Translated: CASSPLLTGGYTF.

The rearrangement links TRBV6-1 to TRBJ1-2; 8 bases fit TRBD1. The CDR3 runs 15 residues. V shed 3 bases and J 3 bases; nucleotides not matched to a gene: 6. Germline CDR1 and CDR2: MNHNS and SASEGT. This CDR3 reads CASSDLTGADYGYTF. In DNA form, the CDR3 reads TGTGCCAGCAGTGACCTGACAGGGGCGGACTATGGCTACACCTTC.

The chain links TRBV4-2 to TRBJ1-1; D possibly corresponds to TRBD1 (5 bases). Germline loops: CDR1 LGHNA, CDR2 YNFKEQ. This CDR3 spans 15 amino acids. V lost 4 bases, J lost 0 bases, and 12 bases lay in between. The CDR3 nucleotides are TGTGCCAGCAGCCTTGCCAGGGACTTGAACACTGAAGCTTTCTTT. Translated, it gives CASSLARDLNTEAFF.

The rearrangement joins TRBV19 to TRBJ1-2; the match to TRBD1 covers 7 bases. Germline trimming cut 5 bases from V and 6 bases from J; bases unmatched to any gene: 12. From germline, CDR1 is LNHDA and CDR2 SQIVND (reference sequence). The CDR3 covers 15 residues. The CDR3 protein is CASSYAQVTGNGYTF. The CDR3 nucleotides read TGTGCCAGTAGTTACGCCCAAGTGACAGGGAATGGCTACACCTTC.

The chain is built from TRBV9 and TRBJ1-1, with no clear D. Trimming left V 0 bases short and J 1 base short, with 13 bases between. Germline V gives CDR1 SGDLS, CDR2 YYNGEE. The CDR3 is made up of 16 amino acids. The CDR3 DNA follows: TGTGCCAGCAGCGTAGTAATTCAGACATCGAACACTGAAGCTTTCTTT. It encodes CASSVVIQTSNTEAFF.

The rearrangement joins TRBV4-1 to TRBJ2-7, with D perhaps TRBD1 (6 bases). CDR1 and CDR2 (germline): MGHRA, YSYEKL. Trimming left V 2 bases short and J 2 bases short, with 19 bases between. CDR3 length equals 17 residues. The CDR3 DNA sequence: TGCGCCAGCAGCCAATATAAGGGGGACAAGAGGACCTACGAGCAGTACTTC. Translating gives CASSQYKGDKRTYEQYF.

The chain has TRBV19 and TRBJ2-7; TRBD2 is a possible D gene (7 bases). The CDR3 contains 15 residues. Germline lookup yields CDR1 LNHDA and CDR2 SQIVND (reference sequence). The V gene lost 2 bases and the J gene lost 7 bases, with 18 bases spanning the gap. The CDR3 here is CASSIKGGGPGEQYF. The CDR3 DNA follows: TGTGCCAGTAGTATAAAGGGGGGAGGGCCCGGAGAGCAGTACTTC.

This clone was observed a single time. The chain combines TRBV11-2 with TRBJ2-7; possibly TRBD1 for D (6 bases). The CDR3 covers 17 residues. Trimming left V 5 bases short and J 0 bases short, with 20 bases between. Germline loops: CDR1 SGHAT, CDR2 FQNNGV. DNA of the CDR3: TGTGCCAGCAGCCCCCACGGACAGTATCCCCACTCCTACGAGCAGTACTTC. Its protein product is CASSPHGQYPHSYEQYF.

The J gene is TRBJ2-1, the V gene TRBV6-4, with TRBD1 as a possible D gene (5 bases). V was pared by 0 bases and J by 4 bases, with 16 bases between. This CDR3 is 17 amino acids long. Germline V gene sequence: CDR1 MRHNA, CDR2 SNTAGT. The CDR3 region has the DNA TGTGCCAGCAGTGACTCATGGGGCCTGAACCGTTACAATGAGCAGTTCTTC. As protein: CASSDSWGLNRYNEQFF.

The chain links TRBV27 to TRBJ2-5; D gene ambiguous. With 7 bases removed from V and 1 base from J, the gap between germline ends came to 13 bases. Germline V gene data show CDR1 as MNHEY and CDR2 as SMNVEV (reference sequence). The CDR3 loop spans 14 amino acids. The CDR3 region is CASTLFYGQETQYF. The CDR3 DNA reads as TGTGCCAGCACCCTATTTTACGGCCAAGAGACCCAGTACTTC.

This clone was observed a handful of times. V is TRBV19 and J is TRBJ2-3; maybe TRBD2 (6 bases). V lost 4 bases to trimming and J lost 4 bases, with 15 bases between them. The CDR3 consists of 15 residues. The germline V gene encodes CDR1 LNHDA and CDR2 SQIVND (reference sequence). This CDR3 reads CASSKLGAGADTQYF. CDR3 coding DNA: TGTGCCAGTAGTAAACTCGGAGCGGGTGCAGATACGCAGTATTTT.

The V call is TRBV7-9, the J call TRBJ2-5, with TRBD2 matching over 12 bases. CDR3 length: 17 amino acids. Germline V gene sequence: CDR1 SEHNR, CDR2 FQNEAQ (reference sequence). The junction had 13 bases not matched to a gene; V was cut back by 9 bases and J by 2 bases. This chain's CDR3 is CASSIRPLAGGQETQYF. The CDR3 nucleotides are TGTGCCAGTAGCATCCGACCTCTAGCGGGGGGGCAAGAGACCCAGTACTTC.

The rearrangement links TRBV18 to TRBJ2-7, with a possible D match to TRBD1 (7 bases). V was clipped by 0 bases and J by 4 bases, with 13 bases between them. CDR1 and CDR2 from the germline V gene are KGHSH and LQKENI. The CDR3 consists of 15 residues. CDR3 residues: CASSPPGRGEYEQYF. CDR3 nucleotide sequence: TGTGCCAGCTCACCACCGGGCAGGGGGGAGTACGAGCAGTACTTC.

This chain connects TRBV4-2 to TRBJ2-7; 8 nucleotides match TRBD2. V gave up 0 bases and J gave up 2 bases; unmatched junction bases: 15. Germline V gives CDR1 LGHNA, CDR2 YNFKEQ. The CDR3 is made up of 19 amino acids. The CDR3 nucleotides are TGTGCCAGCAGCCAAGATTCGAGCGGGAGCACTGGAGGGACCTACGAGCAGTACTTC. It yields the protein CASSQDSSGSTGGTYEQYF.

V gene TRBV19 combines with J gene TRBJ1-1; D might be TRBD1 (5 bases). Germline-derived CDR1 and CDR2 are LNHDA and SQIVND (reference sequence). V gave up 5 bases and J gave up 1 base, with 8 bases separating them. The CDR3 is made up of 13 amino acids. CDR3 in amino acids: CASSPTGNTEAFF. The CDR3 region has the DNA TGTGCCAGTAGTCCTACAGGGAACACTGAAGCTTTCTTT.

The chain is built from TRBV6-5 and TRBJ1-1, with no clear D. CDR1 is MNHEY, CDR2 SVGAGI, per germline. The CDR3 sequence is 13 residues long. Trimming took 5 bases from V and 5 from J, leaving 12 bases between them. The CDR3 region is CASSAGTETEAFF. The CDR3 coding sequence is TGTGCCAGCAGTGCTGGCACAGAAACTGAAGCTTTCTTT.

This chain uses TRBV11-2 with TRBJ2-2; D gene uncertain. The CDR3 covers 17 residues. CDR1 is SGHAT and CDR2 is FQNNGV in the germline V gene. Trimming pared 7 bases from V and 3 bases from J, leaving 21 bases between. CDR3 protein: CASMPIGALLYTGELFF. The CDR3 DNA reads TGTGCCAGCATGCCAATAGGAGCCTTATTATACACCGGGGAGCTGTTTTTT.

The chain recombines TRBV5-1 with TRBJ1-4; no clear D gene. V was pared by 0 bases and J by 5 bases, with 17 bases between. The CDR3 totals 17 residues. The germline gives CDR1 SGHRS, CDR2 YFSETQ. In DNA form, the CDR3 reads TGCGCCAGCAGCTTGGGGCGTCAGGCCCCTCAAAATGAAAAACTGTTTTTT. This codes for CASSLGRQAPQNEKLFF.

This clone was observed once. V and J are TRBV30 and TRBJ2-7; maybe TRBD1 (5 bases). Trimming cost V 2 bases and J 2 bases, with 10 bases left between them. Germline V lookup: CDR1 GTSNPN, CDR2 SVGIG (reference sequence). This CDR3 is 13 amino acids long. The CDR3: CAWSYAGTYEQYF. The CDR3 DNA reads as TGTGCCTGGAGTTACGCAGGGACCTACGAGCAGTACTTC.

The chain couples TRBV19 to TRBJ1-5; TRBD1 aligns across 7 bases. Germline CDR1 is LNHDA and CDR2 is SQIVND (reference sequence). With 5 bases clipped from V and 0 bases from J, the junction kept 10 bases outside the gene matches. The CDR3 extends over 17 amino acids. The chain's CDR3 is CASSSETGRFSNQPQHF. CDR3 in DNA: TGTGCCAGTAGTTCCGAGACAGGGCGGTTTAGCAATCAGCCCCAGCATTTT.

The chain combines TRBV10-3 with TRBJ1-3; 8 nucleotides line up with TRBD1. This CDR3 spans 11 amino acids. Germline V gene data show CDR1 as ENHRY and CDR2 as SYGVKD. The junction had 4 bases not matched to a gene; V was cut back by 11 bases and J by 7 bases. In nucleotides, the CDR3 is TGTGCCTCGACAGGGGTCAACACCATATATTTT. Translated: CASTGVNTIYF.

The chain is built from TRBV27 and TRBJ1-4; a possible D gene is TRBD1 (5 bases). V lost 6 bases and J lost 0, with 14 bases in between. Germline V gene data show CDR1 as MNHEY and CDR2 as SMNVEV (reference sequence). This CDR3 region has 16 residues. This CDR3 is CASSQTVSPTNEKLFF. The DNA for the CDR3 is TGTGCCAGCAGCCAGACAGTTTCCCCAACTAATGAAAAACTGTTTTTT.